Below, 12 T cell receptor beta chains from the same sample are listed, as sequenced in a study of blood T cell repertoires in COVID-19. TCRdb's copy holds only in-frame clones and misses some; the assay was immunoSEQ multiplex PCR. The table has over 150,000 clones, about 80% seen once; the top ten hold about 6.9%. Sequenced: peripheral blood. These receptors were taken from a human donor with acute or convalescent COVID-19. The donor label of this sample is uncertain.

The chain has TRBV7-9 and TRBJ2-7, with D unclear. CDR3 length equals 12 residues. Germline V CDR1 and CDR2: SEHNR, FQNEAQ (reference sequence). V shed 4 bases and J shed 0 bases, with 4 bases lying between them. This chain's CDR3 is CASSSSSYEQYF. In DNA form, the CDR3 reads TGTGCCAGCAGCTCGAGCTCCTACGAGCAGTACTTC.

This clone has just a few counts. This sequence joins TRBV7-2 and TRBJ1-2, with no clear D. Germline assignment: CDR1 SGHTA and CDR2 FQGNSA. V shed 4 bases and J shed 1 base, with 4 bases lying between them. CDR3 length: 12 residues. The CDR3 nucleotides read TGTGCCAGCAGCTCACTTAACTATGGCTACACCTTC. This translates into CASSSLNYGYTF.

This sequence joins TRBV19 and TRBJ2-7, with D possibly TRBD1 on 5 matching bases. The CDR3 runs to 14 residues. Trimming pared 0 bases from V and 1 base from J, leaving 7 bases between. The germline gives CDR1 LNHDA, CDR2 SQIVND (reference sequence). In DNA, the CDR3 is TGTGCCAGTAGTATAGATCCAGGGTCCTACGAGCAGTACTTC. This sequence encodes CASSIDPGSYEQYF.

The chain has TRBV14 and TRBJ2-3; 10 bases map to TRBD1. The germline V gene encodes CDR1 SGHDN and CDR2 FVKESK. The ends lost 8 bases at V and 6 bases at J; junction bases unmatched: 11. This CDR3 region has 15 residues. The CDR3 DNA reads TGTGCCAGCTCTACTCGGACAGGGGGAGCCGATACGCAGTATTTT. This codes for CASSTRTGGADTQYF.

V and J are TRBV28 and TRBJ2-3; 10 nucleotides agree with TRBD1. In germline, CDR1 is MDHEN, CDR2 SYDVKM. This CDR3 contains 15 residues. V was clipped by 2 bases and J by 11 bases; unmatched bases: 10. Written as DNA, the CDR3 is TGTGCCAGCAGTTTAACCGGACAGGGGGGGTTAGGGCAGTATTTT. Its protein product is CASSLTGQGGLGQYF.

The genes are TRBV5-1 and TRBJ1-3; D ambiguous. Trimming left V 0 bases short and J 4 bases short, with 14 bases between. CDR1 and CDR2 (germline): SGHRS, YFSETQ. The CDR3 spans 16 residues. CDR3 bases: TGCGCCAGCAGCTTGGCGGGTCGATCTTACGGAAACACCATATATTTT. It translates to CASSLAGRSYGNTIYF.

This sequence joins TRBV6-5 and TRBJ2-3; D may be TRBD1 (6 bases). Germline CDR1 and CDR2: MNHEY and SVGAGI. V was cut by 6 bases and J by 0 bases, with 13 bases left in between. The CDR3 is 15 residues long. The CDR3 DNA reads TGTGCCAGCAGGAGTGGGACACCAAGCACAGATACGCAGTATTTT. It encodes CASRSGTPSTDTQYF.

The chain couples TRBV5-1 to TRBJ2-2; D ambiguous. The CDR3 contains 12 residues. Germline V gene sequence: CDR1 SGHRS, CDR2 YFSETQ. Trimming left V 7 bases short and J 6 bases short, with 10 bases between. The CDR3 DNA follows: TGCGCCAGCGGTGATCGGGCCGGGGAGCTGTTTTTT. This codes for CASGDRAGELFF. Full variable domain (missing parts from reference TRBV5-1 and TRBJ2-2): KAGVTQTPRYLIKTRGQQVTLSCSPISGHRSVSWYQQTPGQGLQFLFEYFSETQRNKGNFPGRFSGRQFSNSRSEMNVSTLELGDSALYLCASGDRAGELFFGEGSRLTVL.

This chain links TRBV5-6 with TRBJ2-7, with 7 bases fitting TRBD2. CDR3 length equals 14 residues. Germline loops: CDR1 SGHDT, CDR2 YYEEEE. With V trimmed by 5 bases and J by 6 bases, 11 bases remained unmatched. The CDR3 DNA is TGTGCCAGCAGTCCCCGGGGGGTGAGGCGCGAGCAGTACTTC. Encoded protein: CASSPRGVRREQYF.

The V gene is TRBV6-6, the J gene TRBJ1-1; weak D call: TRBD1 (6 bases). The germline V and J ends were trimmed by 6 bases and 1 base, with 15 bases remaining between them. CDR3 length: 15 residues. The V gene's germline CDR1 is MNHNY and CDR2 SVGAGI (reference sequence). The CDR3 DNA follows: TGTGCCAGCAGCGACAATACAGGGCCGAACACTGAAGCTTTCTTT. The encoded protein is CASSDNTGPNTEAFF.

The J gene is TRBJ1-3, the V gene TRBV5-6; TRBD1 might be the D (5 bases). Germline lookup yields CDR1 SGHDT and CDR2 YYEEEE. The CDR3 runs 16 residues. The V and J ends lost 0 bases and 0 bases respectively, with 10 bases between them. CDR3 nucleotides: TGTGCCAGCAGCTTGGTGGGGGGTAGCTCTGGAAACACCATATATTTT. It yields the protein CASSLVGGSSGNTIYF.

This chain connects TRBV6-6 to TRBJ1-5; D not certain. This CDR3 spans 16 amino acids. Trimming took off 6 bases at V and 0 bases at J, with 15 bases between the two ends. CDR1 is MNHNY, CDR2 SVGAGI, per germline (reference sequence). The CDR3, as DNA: TGTGCCAGCAGCCGCCTCATAACTTATAGCAATCAGCCCCAGCATTTT. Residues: CASSRLITYSNQPQHF.